These 17 T cell receptor beta chains were all obtained from the same sample, sequenced in a study of blood T cells in healthy people across ages. With a J-beta primer mix and a sample-barcoded 5' primer, a second PCR ran about 7 to 12 cycles. TCRdb used MiXCR to reprocess the 5' RACE reads, holding one entry per CDR3 protein. The sample contains 500,000 to 550,000 distinct CDR3 sequences, 24% of which appear only once. These sequences were also reported in another study, on T cells of mothers and their children.

Material for sequencing was blood. These receptors were taken from a boy aged 10-17 years in good health.

This clonotype was counted a few times. This rearrangement joins TRBV12-5 to TRBJ2-1, with 8 bases lining up with TRBD2. V dropped 2 bases and J dropped 7; count of bases not matched to a gene: 7. The CDR3 runs 15 residues. Looked up from germline, CDR1 is LGHNT and CDR2 is FRNRAP. The CDR3 coding sequence is TGTGCTAGTGGTTTGTTCGGGGGCGGGAGGAATGAGCAGTTCTTC. Translated, it gives CASGLFGGGRNEQFF.

There are a few counts of this clonotype. The chain combines TRBV20-1 with TRBJ2-7, with D perhaps matching TRBD2 (5 bases). There are 13 residues in the CDR3. The germline CDR1 and CDR2 sequences are DFQATT and SNEGSKA (reference sequence). Trimming took 4 bases from V and 4 from J, leaving 14 bases between them. In DNA, the CDR3 is TGCAGTGCTAAAAAGGACTCGATATACGAGCAGTACTTC. It is translated as CSAKKDSIYEQYF.

The chain uses TRBV27 and TRBJ2-5; D uncertain. The J call may be faulty, since TRBJ2-7 better matches the DNA end. The CDR3 spans 13 residues. Per the germline V gene, CDR1 is MNHEY and CDR2 is SMNVEV (reference sequence). CDR3 DNA: TGTGCCAGCAGCCTAAGTTCCCCCTACGAGCAGTACTTC. It specifies CASSLSSPYEQYF.

In this sample, this clonotype turned up many times. The J gene is TRBJ2-7, the V gene TRBV28; 11 bases map to TRBD2. The junction had 3 bases not matched to a gene; V was cut back by 5 bases and J by 3 bases. Germline V gene data show CDR1 as MDHEN and CDR2 as SYDVKM. The CDR3 is made up of 14 amino acids. The chain's CDR3 is CASSVGLAGYEQYF. CDR3 in DNA: TGTGCCAGCAGTGTCGGACTAGCGGGCTACGAGCAGTACTTC.

This clonotype was detected a few times. This rearrangement joins TRBV7-8 to TRBJ2-1; 13 nucleotides line up with TRBD2. This CDR3 has 15 amino acids. Germline V lookup: CDR1 SGHVS, CDR2 FQNEAQ. V lost 4 bases and J lost 8; bases outside the gene matches: 5. In DNA, the CDR3 is TGTGCCAGCAGCTCGAGACTAGCGGGAGGACATGAGCAGTTCTTC. Amino acid sequence: CASSSRLAGGHEQFF.

The chain couples TRBV2 to TRBJ2-1; D ambiguous. CDR3 length: 12 residues. Looked up from germline, CDR1 is SNHLY and CDR2 is FYNNEI. The V end lost 1 base, the J end lost 5 bases, and 3 bases lay between the germline ends. The CDR3 DNA is TGTGCCAGCAGTGAAGACGACAATGAGCAGTTCTTC. Protein: CASSEDDNEQFF.

This clonotype turned up a few times. The V call is TRBV10-3, the J call TRBJ2-2, with D perhaps matching TRBD1 (6 bases). V shed 10 bases and J shed 0 bases, with 18 bases lying between them. The V gene's germline CDR1 is ENHRY and CDR2 SYGVKD. This CDR3 contains 16 residues. The CDR3 region has the DNA TGTGCCACAGGACGACAGGCTAGAGCGAACACCGGGGAGCTGTTTTTT. Protein: CATGRQARANTGELFF.

This clonotype was seen more than once but under ten times. The gene calls are TRBV12-3 or TRBV12-4 and TRBJ1-1; 7 positions match TRBD1. This CDR3 spans 14 amino acids. Trimming cost V 7 bases and J 1 base; bases outside gene matches: 6. CDR3 region: CASNQQGPNTEAFF. The CDR3 DNA is TGTGCCAGCAACCAACAGGGGCCGAACACTGAAGCTTTCTTT.

The chain has TRBV19 and TRBJ2-5, with D possibly called TRBD1 or TRBD2 (7 bases each). CDR3 length: 16 amino acids. Between the trimmed V and J ends, which lost 8 bases and 0 bases, there was a span of 19 bases. CDR1 LNHDA and CDR2 SQIVND come from the germline V gene (reference sequence). The CDR3 is CASSNPAGQHQETQYF. The CDR3 DNA sequence: TGTGCCAGTTCGAACCCAGCGGGACAGCACCAAGAGACCCAGTACTTC.

This chain links TRBV9 with TRBJ2-5; TRBD2 agrees at 14 bases. Per germline, CDR1 SGDLS and CDR2 YYNGEE. The CDR3 extends over 17 amino acids. V trimming: 0 bases; J trimming: 6 bases; junction bases outside the gene matches: 7. The CDR3, as DNA: TGTGCCAGCAGCGTAGAGGGACTAGCGGGAGCGGCCCAGACCCAGTACTTC. Its protein product is CASSVEGLAGAAQTQYF. Full variable domain (missing parts from reference TRBV9 and TRBJ2-5): DSGVTQTPKHLITATGQRVTLRCSPRSGDLSVYWYQQSLDQGLQFLIQYYNGEERAKGNILERFSAQQFPDLHSELNLSSLELGDSALYFCASSVEGLAGAAQTQYFGPGTRLLVL.

This clonotype was found a few times. This chain connects TRBV7-9 to TRBJ2-1, with a weak D call TRBD1 (6 bases). This CDR3 spans 14 amino acids. The V gene lost 3 bases and the J gene lost 8 bases, with 14 bases spanning the gap. Germline lookup yields CDR1 SEHNR and CDR2 FQNEAQ (reference sequence). The CDR3 protein is CASSFLDSGYEQFF. CDR3 sequence (DNA): TGTGCCAGCAGCTTCCTGGACAGTGGTTATGAGCAGTTCTTC.

This clonotype has just a few counts. The V call is TRBV6-1, the J call TRBJ2-3; D is perhaps TRBD2 (5 bases). There are 15 residues in the CDR3. V lost 2 bases and J lost 3, with 12 bases in between. The germline CDR1 and CDR2 sequences are MNHNS and SASEGT. The CDR3 loop reads CASSERRGGTDTQYF. Written as DNA, the CDR3 is TGTGCCAGCAGTGAACGACGGGGTGGGACAGATACGCAGTATTTT.

CDR3 coding DNA: TGTGCCAGCAGCCCGGACAGGGGGCAAGGGAATGAAAAACTGTTTTTT. This sequence encodes CASSPDRGQGNEKLFF. V gene TRBV7-9 combines with J gene TRBJ1-4; 11 bases match TRBD1. The CDR3 extends over 16 amino acids. CDR1 SEHNR and CDR2 FQNEAQ come from the germline V gene (reference sequence). V was pared by 5 bases and J by 5 bases, with 7 bases of the junction left unmatched. Variable domain in full (rest from reference TRBV7-9 and TRBJ1-4): DTGVSQNPRHKITKRGQNVTFRCDPISEHNRLYWYRQTLGQGPEFLTYFQNEAQLEKSRLLSDRFSAERPKGSFSTLEIQRTEQGDSAMYLCASSPDRGQGNEKLFFGSGTQLSVL.

J is TRBJ2-1 and V is TRBV10-3, with D possibly matching TRBD2 (6 bases). CDR1 and CDR2 from the germline V gene are ENHRY and SYGVKD. V was pared by 10 bases and J by 8 bases, with 27 bases between. The CDR3 consists of 16 residues. DNA of the CDR3: TGTGCCACCCGGCCTCCCCGGGAGTATAGGCTTGATGAGCAGTTCTTC. Its protein product is CATRPPREYRLDEQFF.

This clonotype turned up a few times. The rearrangement joins TRBV5-1 to TRBJ1-2; D call uncertain. The CDR3 loop spans 19 amino acids. CDR1 is SGHRS and CDR2 is YFSETQ in the germline V gene. V was pared by 0 bases and J by 3 bases, with 24 bases between. DNA of the CDR3: TGCGCCAGCAGCTTGGAAGGTCTATCCTCCTCCGGAAACCACTATGGCTACACCTTC. It translates to CASSLEGLSSSGNHYGYTF.

This clonotype has a count of ten or more. The rearrangement joins TRBV6-4 to TRBJ1-6, with TRBD1 as a possible D gene (5 bases). Trimming cost V 2 bases and J 5 bases, with 10 bases left between them. Germline V gene lookup returns CDR1 MRHNA and CDR2 SNTAGT. The length of the CDR3 is 15 residues. Written as DNA, the CDR3 is TGTGCCAGCAGTGACCGGGGCGGTGATAATTCACCCCTCCACTTT. It encodes CASSDRGGDNSPLHF.

A single count supports this clonotype. Just one base apart from a much larger clone, this may be a read error. The rearrangement links TRBV2 to TRBJ2-3, with 9 nucleotides matching TRBD2. V lost 5 bases and J lost 0; bases outside the gene matches: 3. Germline V gene lookup returns CDR1 SNHLY and CDR2 FYNNEI. The CDR3 is 15 residues long. CDR3 sequence: CASSFGTSSTDTQYF. CDR3 DNA: TGTGCCAGCAGTTTTGGGACTAGCAGCACAGATACGCAGTATTTT.